This T cell receptor beta chain is from a study of CD8+ T cells in alopecia areata. Study results and caveats: One nonresponder makes the tie between baseline CD8+ expansion and response uncertain.

The treatment: oral pan-JAK inhibitor, 5-10 mg twice daily. On this clone: The antigen is not known.

The V end was cut by 4 bases, the J end by 6 bases, with 9 bases between. Germline loops: CDR1 MNHNY, CDR2 SVGAGI (reference sequence). The length of the CDR3 is 12 residues. Extracted from the samples, RNA was reverse transcribed into cDNA to serve as the sequencing template. TCRdb's table, derived via immunoSEQ multiplex PCR, lists solely in-frame clones and lacks some. The profile shows 150,000 to 200,000 clones, around three fifths of them singletons. The sample was CD4+ T cells sorted from blood, taken at week 24, from a patient treated with tofacitinib. This TCR was sampled from a human donor with alopecia areata. The chain links TRBV6-6 to TRBJ1-2, with no clear D. CDR3 nucleotides: TGTGCCAGCAGTTTATTATTGGATGGCTACACCTTC. This sequence encodes CASSLLLDGYTF.